This TCR beta chain was profiled in a study of lymphopenia after photon versus proton radiotherapy. The study's findings and limits: Oligoclonal CD8+ Temra expansion after nadir drove photon patients' diversity drop. Better survival with proton therapy was suggested as possible, not demonstrated. Photon-treated patients lost naive T cells and TCR diversity; proton-treated stayed stable. Post-nadir TCR diversity decline inversely tracked overall survival among those who died.

With respect to this clone: What it binds is not known.

The assay was immunoSEQ multiplex PCR, and TCRdb's table has in-frame clones only and misses some. This sample yields around 20,000 clones, of which around 90% are seen a single time; around 9% belongs to the top ten. The V and J ends lost 3 bases and 4 bases respectively, with 13 bases between them. Per the germline V gene, CDR1 is SEHNR and CDR2 is FQNEAQ (reference sequence). The CDR3 sequence is 14 residues long. The chain carries TRBV7-9 and TRBJ2-7; TRBD2 is a possible D gene (6 bases). The sequence was collected from a woman between 65 and 79 years old with pancreatic cancer. Some clones in this sample may be carry-over from other donors' samples. The sample consisted of peripheral blood, taken from a patient treated with proton-based radiotherapy. The CDR3 spells CASSLGGVRYEQYF. In DNA, the CDR3 is TGTGCCAGCAGCTTGGGGGGAGTTAGGTACGAGCAGTACTTC.